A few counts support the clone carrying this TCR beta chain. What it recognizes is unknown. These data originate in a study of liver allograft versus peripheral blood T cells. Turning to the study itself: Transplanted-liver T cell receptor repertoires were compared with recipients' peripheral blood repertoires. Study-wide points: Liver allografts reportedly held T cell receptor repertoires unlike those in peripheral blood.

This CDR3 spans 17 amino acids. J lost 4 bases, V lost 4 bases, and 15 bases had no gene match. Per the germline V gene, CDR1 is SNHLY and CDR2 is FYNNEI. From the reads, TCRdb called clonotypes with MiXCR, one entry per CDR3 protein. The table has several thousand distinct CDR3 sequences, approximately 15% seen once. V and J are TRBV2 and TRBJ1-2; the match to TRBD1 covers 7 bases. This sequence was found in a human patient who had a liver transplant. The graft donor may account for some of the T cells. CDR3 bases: TGTGCCAGCAGTGGGGGGCGGGGGAGACAGGGAGGCTATGGCTACACCTTC. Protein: CASSGGRGRQGGYGYTF.